Below are 24 T cell receptor beta chains sequenced from a single sample in a study of blood T cells in healthy people across ages. With a J-beta primer mix and a sample-barcoded 5' primer, a second PCR ran roughly 7 to 11 cycles. MiXCR, run by TCRdb on the 5' RACE reads, gives a single entry per CDR3 protein. This sample yields approximately 800,000 distinct CDR3 sequences, of which approximately 35% are seen a single time; 10% to 15% belongs to the top ten. Specimen: blood. All receptors come from a man aged 18-30 years in good health.

The chain links TRBV20-1 to TRBJ2-5, with 8 bases identical to TRBD1. Germline CDR1 DFQATT, CDR2 SNEGSKA (reference sequence). CDR3 length: 14 amino acids. The V and J ends lost 3 bases and 2 bases, in that order; junction bases with no gene match: 5. The CDR3 loop reads CSASWTGQQETQYF. In nucleotides, the CDR3 is TGCAGTGCTAGTTGGACAGGGCAACAAGAGACCCAGTACTTC.

This clonotype has a handful of counts. CDR3 in amino acids: CASSYYVGTRYGYTF. The CDR3 nucleotides are TGTGCCAGCAGTTACTATGTGGGCACTCGTTATGGCTACACCTTC. The V call is TRBV6-5, the J call TRBJ1-2; D remains unclear. V lost 1 base and J lost 5, with 14 bases in between. CDR1 is MNHEY and CDR2 is SVGAGI in the germline V gene. The length of the CDR3 is 15 residues.

On this clonotype: One end of the junction fails to match germline, which may point to a read error. This rearrangement joins TRBV3-1 to TRBJ1-2, with D maybe TRBD1 (6 bases). From germline, CDR1 is LGHDT and CDR2 YNNKEL (reference sequence). The CDR3 is 15 residues long. The CDR3: CTSSQGDTPRRGYTF. The CDR3 DNA is TGTACCAGCAGCCAAGGGGACACGCCCAGGCGTGGCTACACCTTC.

This clonotype was detected a few times. The chain couples TRBV5-1 to TRBJ2-7; 10 bases line up with TRBD2. This CDR3 comprises 13 residues. The V segment lost 6 bases and the J segment 5 bases; nucleotides outside the gene matches: 5. CDR1 and CDR2 (germline): SGHRS, YFSETQ. The CDR3 region has the DNA TGCGCCAGCAATATAGCGGGGGGCGACGAGCAGTACTTC. Amino acid sequence: CASNIAGGDEQYF.

This clonotype appeared a few times. V is TRBV28 and J is TRBJ1-5; TRBD1 is a possible D gene (5 bases). The CDR3 runs to 15 residues. Per the germline V gene, CDR1 is MDHEN and CDR2 is SYDVKM. Deletions cut 5 bases from V and 4 bases from J, with 15 bases between. CDR3: CASSPPTGENQPQHF. Written as DNA, the CDR3 is TGTGCCAGCAGTCCCCCCACAGGAGAAAATCAGCCCCAGCATTTT. Full variable domain (missing parts from reference TRBV28 and TRBJ1-5): DVKVTQSSRYLVKRTGEKVFLECVQDMDHENMFWYRQDPGLGLRLIYFSYDVKMKEKGDIPEGYSVSREKKERFSLILESASTNQTSMYLCASSPPTGENQPQHFGDGTRLSIL.

The rearrangement uses TRBV9 and TRBJ2-5, with TRBD1 identical over 7 bases. The CDR3 has 14 amino acids. Germline V CDR1 and CDR2: SGDLS, YYNGEE. V lost 3 bases to trimming and J lost 3 bases; unmatched junction nucleotides: 5. CDR3 DNA sequence: TGTGCCAGCAGCGCTGGGACAGTAAAAGAGACCCAGTACTTC. Translating it yields CASSAGTVKETQYF. The full variable domain, in which reference TRBV9 and TRBJ2-5 provide the parts outside the CDR3, is DSGVTQTPKHLITATGQRVTLRCSPRSGDLSVYWYQQSLDQGLQFLIQYYNGEERAKGNILERFSAQQFPDLHSELNLSSLELGDSALYFCASSAGTVKETQYFGPGTRLLVL.

The chain is built from TRBV4-1 and TRBJ2-1; possibly TRBD1 or TRBD2 for D (6 bases each). The CDR3 extends over 17 amino acids. V lost 1 base, J lost 7 bases, and 20 bases lay in between. Germline V gene lookup returns CDR1 MGHRA and CDR2 YSYEKL. CDR3 protein: CASSQVPAGEVWNEQFF. The CDR3 DNA reads as TGCGCCAGCAGCCAAGTCCCCGCAGGGGAGGTTTGGAATGAGCAGTTCTTC.

This clonotype was recorded a few times. The V gene is TRBV20-1, the J gene TRBJ1-1, with D possibly TRBD1 on 5 matching bases. The CDR3 sequence is 14 residues long. V was shortened by 3 bases and J by 3 bases, with 14 bases between the two germline ends. Germline V gene data show CDR1 as DFQATT and CDR2 as SNEGSKA (reference sequence). The CDR3 protein is CSARSGDIDTEAFF. The DNA for the CDR3 is TGCAGTGCTAGGTCGGGGGATATAGACACTGAAGCTTTCTTT.

The rearrangement links TRBV7-2 to TRBJ2-1, with TRBD1 matching 8 bases. The ends lost 0 bases at V and 8 bases at J; junction bases unmatched: 6. Germline CDR1 reads SGHTA; CDR2 reads FQGNSA. The CDR3 sequence is 15 residues long. The CDR3 DNA reads as TGTGCCAGCAGCTTAGCCGCAGGGGGCTGGGATGAGCAGTTCTTC. Protein: CASSLAAGGWDEQFF.

This clonotype was counted once. The chain combines TRBV12-3 or TRBV12-4 with TRBJ2-7, with 7 bases that match TRBD2. The CDR3 is made up of 14 amino acids. J gave up 1 base and V 4 bases, and 4 bases lay outside the gene matches. The DNA for the CDR3 is TGTGCCAGCAGTTCTCGCGGGAGATCCTACGAGCAGTACTTC. Residues: CASSSRGRSYEQYF.

This clonotype has at least ten counts. A much larger clonotype is one base distant, so this may be a read error. The chain combines TRBV28 with TRBJ1-6; D uncertain. CDR1 and CDR2 (germline): MDHEN, SYDVKM. This CDR3 region has 14 residues. The CDR3 reads CASSPGIFGSPPHF. In DNA, the CDR3 is TGTGCCAGCAGTCCGGGGATATTTGGGTCACCCCCCCACTTT.

This clonotype was found a few times. The V gene is TRBV12-3 or TRBV12-4, the J gene TRBJ1-1, with no clear D. V dropped 6 bases and J dropped 0 bases, with 5 bases sitting between them. This CDR3 spans 12 amino acids. The CDR3 sequence: CASRLVNTEAFF. DNA for the CDR3: TGTGCCAGCAGGTTGGTGAACACTGAAGCTTTCTTT.

A few counts support this clonotype. The chain is built from TRBV7-2 and TRBJ2-1; 11 positions agree with TRBD2. Germline CDR1 reads SGHTA; CDR2 reads FQGNSA. The junction had 4 bases not matched to a gene; V was cut back by 4 bases and J by 8 bases. CDR3 size: 14 residues. CDR3 coding DNA: TGTGCCAGCAGCTGGAGGACTAGCGGGTATGAGCAGTTCTTC. Protein: CASSWRTSGYEQFF.

The V gene is TRBV12-5, the J gene TRBJ2-5, with D possibly matching TRBD1 (5 bases). Germline values: CDR1 LGHNT, CDR2 FRNRAP. The CDR3 extends over 15 amino acids. V gave up 1 base and J gave up 11 bases, with 20 bases separating them. The chain's CDR3 is CASGLDPNRPLGQYF. The CDR3 nucleotides read TGTGCTAGTGGTTTGGACCCTAACAGGCCCCTGGGGCAGTACTTC.

This clonotype was seen a handful of times. The chain uses TRBV14 and TRBJ1-2; D is unclear. Trimming cost V 1 base and J 5 bases, with 11 bases left between them. The CDR3 extends over 14 amino acids. The germline gives CDR1 SGHDN, CDR2 FVKESK. The CDR3 is CASSQGGRSYGYTF. The CDR3 region has the DNA TGTGCCAGCAGCCAAGGCGGCAGATCTTATGGCTACACCTTC.

This clonotype was seen at least ten times. The chain is built from TRBV12-3 or TRBV12-4 and TRBJ2-7; the match to TRBD1 covers 7 bases. The CDR3 totals 14 residues. With 6 bases clipped from V and 3 bases from J, the junction kept 8 bases outside the gene matches. The CDR3 coding sequence is TGTGCCAGCAGCCTAGGGGGCGTAATCTACGAGCAGTACTTC. Its translation is CASSLGGVIYEQYF.

The V gene is TRBV12-3 or TRBV12-4, the J gene TRBJ1-2; unclear D gene. Trimming pared 8 bases from V and 2 bases from J, leaving 21 bases between. This CDR3 has 16 amino acids. CDR3 nucleotide sequence: TGTGCCAGCCACCCCTTGGGAAAGGCCCCAAACTATGGCTACACCTTC. Translating it yields CASHPLGKAPNYGYTF.

This clonotype was seen ten or more times. The CDR3 here is CASSPTGGTNEKLFF. CDR3 nucleotides: TGTGCCAGCAGCCCCACAGGGGGCACTAATGAAAAACTGTTTTTT. The chain couples TRBV7-2 to TRBJ1-4; 9 bases are a match to TRBD1. Trimming took 5 bases from V and 2 from J; bases not matched to a gene: 3. The CDR3 spans 15 residues. Germline V gives CDR1 SGHTA, CDR2 FQGNSA. The complete variable domain, with remaining parts taken from reference TRBV7-2 and TRBJ1-4, reads GAGVSQSPSNKVTEKGKDVELRCDPISGHTALYWYRQSLGQGLEFLIYFQGNSAPDKSGLPSDRFSAERTGGSVSTLTIQRTQQEDSAVYLCASSPTGGTNEKLFFGSGTQLSVL.

This clonotype showed up just a few times. This chain uses TRBV7-2 with TRBJ1-4; 10 positions match TRBD1. The CDR3 sequence is 16 residues long. The junction had 7 bases not matched to a gene; V was cut back by 1 base and J by 8 bases. Germline V gene lookup returns CDR1 SGHTA and CDR2 FQGNSA. DNA for the CDR3: TGTGCCAGCAGCTTAGTATTCGGGACAGGGGACGAAAAACTGTTTTTT. Its translation is CASSLVFGTGDEKLFF.

V usage is TRBV6-1 and J usage is TRBJ1-2; D is ambiguous. Germline loops: CDR1 MNHNS, CDR2 SASEGT. CDR3 length: 13 residues. The germline V and J ends were trimmed by 7 bases and 4 bases, with 13 bases remaining between them. The CDR3 nucleotides read TGTGCCAGCATGCGTCGTGGGGTCTATGGCTACACCTTC. This gives the protein CASMRRGVYGYTF.

A note on this clonotype: At one of its ends the junction is not consistent with the germline gene, which may arise from a read error. V is TRBV29-1 and J is TRBJ2-7, with D perhaps matching TRBD1 or TRBD2 (6 bases each). The germline V gene has CDR1 SQVTM and CDR2 ANQGSEA. There are 13 residues in the CDR3. CDR3 residues: CGVVGGRWYEQYF. In nucleotides, the CDR3 is TGCGGCGTTGTTGGGGGGCGGTGGTACGAGCAGTACTTC.

The chain uses TRBV6-2 or TRBV6-3 and TRBJ1-6, with TRBD1 matching 8 bases. V shed 2 bases, J shed 8 bases, and the junction held 17 bases outside the gene matches. Germline lookup yields CDR1 MNHEY and CDR2 SVGEGT. This CDR3 has 19 residues. CDR3 nucleotides: TGTGCCAGCAGTTACCAGAGAGGGACAGGACGCACACTCCATTCACCCCTCCACTTT. Its translation is CASSYQRGTGRTLHSPLHF.

This clonotype was observed a handful of times. The J gene is TRBJ1-2, the V gene TRBV29-1; D gene uncertain. The CDR3 consists of 14 residues. V dropped 2 bases and J dropped 3 bases, with 13 bases sitting between them. Germline V gives CDR1 SQVTM, CDR2 ANQGSEA. DNA for the CDR3: TGCAGCGTTGAAATGGGCGAGATGCACTATGGCTACACCTTC. Protein sequence: CSVEMGEMHYGYTF.

J is TRBJ2-7 and V is TRBV6-6; D possibly corresponds to TRBD2 (5 bases). Trimming removed 9 bases at V and 3 bases at J, with 12 bases between. This CDR3 spans 12 amino acids. CDR1 is MNHNY and CDR2 is SVGAGI in the germline V gene (reference sequence). The CDR3 reads CASGSKVYEQYF. The CDR3 DNA follows: TGTGCCAGTGGGAGTAAGGTCTACGAGCAGTACTTC.